This record concerns one T cell receptor (beta chain) sequence. Which antigen it targets is not known. Base qualities are not at hand, and no much larger clone is one base apart. To sequence the TCRbeta CDR3 region, genomic DNA was isolated from the sorted cells. TCRbeta CDR3 regions were sequenced using the immunoSEQ Assay. Imported from immuneACCESS, the table was reduced by TCRdb to in-frame sequences with V and J called. These copies leave out some clones; in studies compared against another copy, an unresolved V gene accounts for under half, and the cause of the remainder is not known. The sample data list fewer than 95,000 clones, and about 82% of these were observed just once. The ten biggest clones cover approximately 0.65% of the sample. From the germline V gene, CDR1 is SGHVS and CDR2 is FNYEAQ. Trimming takes 6 bases from V and 8 bases from J, and the germline ends sit 29 bases apart. The CDR3 holds 19 amino acids from the cysteine to the phenylalanine. Only the CDR3 part of the read is kept: 57 bases, read in frame from the first base.

The trial excluded patients who had a history of autoimmune disease or who were on systemic immunosuppression. In every dose cohort, peripheral blood was drawn for TCR sequencing at baseline, cycle 4 day 1, and cycle 7 day 1. Samples came from an open-label, multicenter, first-in-human phase I dose-escalation trial of ivuxolimab. Adults with locally advanced or metastatic head and neck squamous cell, hepatocellular, melanoma or renal cell carcinoma were enrolled in the trial. CD4+ and CD8+ T cells were sorted separately from peripheral blood before TCR sequencing. The sample comes from a study of OX40 agonist ivuxolimab in advanced cancers. For the wider study: Ivuxolimab, which targeted the costimulatory receptor OX40 (CD134), was an agonistic, fully human IgG2 monoclonal antibody. Intravenous ivuxolimab was administered to patients every 2 weeks at six dose levels: 0.01, 0.1, 0.3, 1.5, 3 and 10 mg/kg. Of the approximately 53 patients in dose escalation, around 20 had hepatocellular carcinoma, some 15 had melanoma, 9 had renal cell carcinoma and 9 had head and neck cancer. A male proportion of 82.7% and a mean age of approximately 62 years, ranging from about 23 to 90, were recorded for the dose-escalation cohort. Patients were allowed to have had prior anti-PD-1, anti-PD-L1 or anti-CTLA-4 therapy, and more than 35% of the dose-escalation patients had been treated with checkpoint inhibitors. Three dose-escalation patients achieved partial responses, one with hepatocellular carcinoma and two with cutaneous melanoma. The point of sequencing TCRbeta in the periphery was to test whether ivuxolimab changed TCR sequence diversity and drove clonal T-cell expansion. The paper describes the monotherapy dose-escalation part (N of about 52 patients) of the phase I trial of ivuxolimab.

Here is what the overall study found, with its caveats: At doses of 0.1 to 3.0 mg/kg, clonal expansion of both CD4+ and CD8+ T cells in blood was seen between baseline and week 6. In the 0.1-3.0 mg/kg groups, partial responders were among the patients with the lowest normalized peripheral clonal expansion, particularly in CD8+ T cells. Low levels of normalized T-cell clonal expansion were also seen in some nonresponding patients. After ivuxolimab, expanded clones were on average more numerous among CD8+ T cells than among CD4+ T cells. Antigen specificity was not determined for the clonally expanded peripheral T cells.

Recombination linked TRBV7-6 to TRBJ1-6, and possibly TRBD1, on 6 matching bases. Here the sequenced sample was CD4+ or CD8+ T cells sorted from blood, taken in a trial of the OX40 agonist ivuxolimab. The clonotype originates from an adult with an advanced solid tumor such as melanoma, head and neck, liver or kidney cancer. The CDR3 amino acid sequence is: CASSTRIRRGRGSDSPLHF. The nucleotide sequence is given as TGTGCCAGCAGTACTAGGATTCGCCGGGGCAGGGGATCTGATTCACCCCTCCACTTT.